This record looks at one T cell receptor (beta chain) sequence and its context. Its target is unknown. PCR employed 60 Vbeta and 13 Jbeta primers. Sequencing used immunoSEQ multiplex PCR; TCRdb keeps in-frame clones, though not all of them. This sample has approximately 93,000 clones, with 78% found just once. The sample belongs to a study of cytomegalovirus exposure and HLA in healthy donors. Study results and limitations: In most subjects, TCR beta sequences reportedly gave accurate predictions of HLA-A and HLA-B alleles. The authors confirmed in vitro that a few CMV-associated chains were specific for CMV antigens.

Donors were nominally healthy when sampled, though unrecorded immune exposures were likely. The TCR comes from a woman between 40 and 55 years old in good health and CMV-seronegative. Material: PBMCs.

The CDR3 region is CASSVYRGSNQPQHF. CDR3 DNA sequence: TGTGCCAGCAGTGTATATAGGGGAAGCAATCAGCCCCAGCATTTT. This rearrangement joins TRBV2 to TRBJ1-5, with TRBD1 as a possible D gene (5 bases). Germline V gene sequence: CDR1 SNHLY, CDR2 FYNNEI. The germline V and J ends were trimmed by 4 bases and 1 base, with 11 bases remaining between them. This CDR3 comprises 15 residues.